The 21 T cell receptor beta chains below were found in one sample sequenced in a study of blood T cell repertoires in COVID-19. Repertoires were generated with immunoSEQ multiplex PCR, while TCRdb's copy carries only in-frame clones and drops some. Counted here are hundreds of thousands of clones, around 84% occurring once; the ten biggest clones make up under 3%. Sequencing was performed on peripheral blood. The receptors shown here come from a human donor in a cohort sampled during active COVID-19.

The chain has TRBV30 and TRBJ1-1; D remains ambiguous. Germline V CDR1 and CDR2: GTSNPN, SVGIG (reference sequence). Trimming took 5 bases from V and 1 from J, leaving 11 bases between them. The CDR3 extends over 13 amino acids. CDR3 bases: TGTGCCTGGGACCTAGACGGGAACACTGAAGCTTTCTTT. Protein: CAWDLDGNTEAFF.

V gene TRBV3-1 (or the pseudogene TRBV3-2) combines with J gene TRBJ1-5; TRBD1 aligns across 9 bases. The CDR3 is 14 residues long. Trimming cost V 4 bases and J 9 bases; bases outside gene matches: 7. CDR1 LGHDT and CDR2 YNNKEL come from the germline V gene (reference sequence). Here the CDR3 reads CASSPDRGFGPQHF. The CDR3 DNA reads as TGTGCCAGCAGCCCGGACAGGGGTTTTGGGCCCCAGCATTTT.

V is TRBV5-1 and J is TRBJ2-2; the D gene is possibly TRBD2 (5 bases). V gave up 0 bases and J gave up 3 bases, with 9 bases separating them. From germline, CDR1 is SGHRS and CDR2 YFSETQ. The CDR3 is 15 residues long. The CDR3 coding sequence is TGCGCCAGCAGCTTGGGAGCGGAGCACACCGGGGAGCTGTTTTTT. Translated: CASSLGAEHTGELFF.

This chain joins TRBV12-2 and TRBJ2-7; the table names TRBD2, a call not compared with the DNA. TRBV12-2 constitutes a pseudogene. CDR3 length equals 16 residues. In nucleotides, the CDR3 is TGTGCAAGTCGCCCTAACCCCGGGGGACGGTCAAACGAGCAGTACTTC. Its translation is CASRPNPGGRSNEQYF.

Note on this clone: One junction end disagrees with the germline gene, perhaps due to a read error. The genes are TRBV6-1 and TRBJ1-1, with D maybe TRBD1 (5 bases). This CDR3 region has 14 residues. Germline CDR1 is MNHNS and CDR2 is SASEGT. The CDR3 spells CASSDSRQNTEVFF. CDR3 nucleotide sequence: TGTGCCAGCAGTGATTCCCGACAGAACACTGAAGTTTTCTTT.

CDR3 in DNA: TGTGCCAGCAGCTTAGGGAGCAGGGAAGAAGCTTTCTTT. Protein: CASSLGSREEAFF. The V gene is TRBV7-9, the J gene TRBJ1-1; D possibly corresponds to TRBD1 (5 bases). V dropped 1 base and J dropped 8 bases, with 11 bases sitting between them. Germline-derived CDR1 and CDR2 are SEHNR and FQNEAQ (reference sequence). The CDR3 extends over 13 amino acids.

This clone was recorded once. The J gene is TRBJ2-1, the V gene TRBV2, with 11 positions matching TRBD2. The germline V gene encodes CDR1 SNHLY and CDR2 FYNNEI. CDR3 length equals 15 residues. V was pared by 6 bases and J by 15 bases, with 16 bases of the junction left unmatched. CDR3 bases: TGTGCCAGCAGACCCTTGAGCGGGACTAGCGGTGAGGGGTTCTTC. Translation: CASRPLSGTSGEGFF.

The genes are TRBV9 and TRBJ2-1, with TRBD2 matching 13 bases. V dropped 4 bases and J dropped 3; count of bases not matched to a gene: 13. The CDR3 spans 19 residues. Germline V CDR1 and CDR2: SGDLS, YYNGEE. The CDR3 protein is CASSTRGLAGVASYNEQFF. The CDR3 DNA reads TGTGCCAGCAGCACCCGAGGACTAGCGGGAGTAGCAAGCTACAATGAGCAGTTCTTC.

This sequence joins TRBV19 and TRBJ1-3; 7 bases line up with TRBD1. CDR3 length: 13 amino acids. The ends lost 8 bases at V and 4 bases at J; junction bases unmatched: 5. CDR1 and CDR2 from the germline V gene are LNHDA and SQIVND (reference sequence). CDR3 in DNA: TGTGCCAGTGCTACAGGGGACGGAAACACCATATATTTT. This encodes CASATGDGNTIYF.

Concerning this clone itself: Other nucleotide sequences from this sample produce the same CDR3. V usage is TRBV30 and J usage is TRBJ1-4; no reliable D call. This CDR3 has 14 residues. V lost 5 bases to trimming and J lost 0 bases, with 10 bases between them. From germline, CDR1 is GTSNPN and CDR2 SVGIG (reference sequence). DNA of the CDR3: TGTGCCTGGTCCCGGGAAGCAACTAATGAAAAACTGTTTTTT. As protein: CAWSREATNEKLFF.

The chain combines TRBV2 with TRBJ2-7; D not certain. V lost 8 bases and J 2 bases, leaving 10 bases between the germline ends. CDR3 length equals 12 residues. Germline values: CDR1 SNHLY, CDR2 FYNNEI. This CDR3 is CASGRMTYEQYF. Here the CDR3 DNA reads TGTGCCAGCGGCAGAATGACCTACGAGCAGTACTTC.

This clone has only a few counts. This chain connects TRBV29-1 to TRBJ1-1; D is perhaps TRBD1 (5 bases). There are 12 residues in the CDR3. Trimming left V 5 bases short and J 4 bases short, with 11 bases between. Germline CDR1 and CDR2: SQVTM and ANQGSEA. This CDR3 is CSVYQGGTEAFF. CDR3 DNA sequence: TGCAGCGTTTACCAGGGCGGCACTGAAGCTTTCTTT.

The chain employs TRBV7-6 and TRBJ2-5; no reliable D call. The CDR3 has 11 residues. Germline-derived CDR1 and CDR2 are SGHVS and FNYEAQ. Trimming shortened V by 4 bases and J by 2 bases, and 2 bases separated the two germline ends. The CDR3 here is CASSSQETQYF. DNA of the CDR3: TGTGCCAGCAGCTCGCAAGAGACCCAGTACTTC.

The chain joins TRBV6-2 or TRBV6-3 to TRBJ2-5; no firm D call. The CDR3 is 12 amino acids. Germline-derived CDR1 and CDR2 are MNHEY and SVGEGT. Trimming removed 6 bases at V and 4 bases at J, with 9 bases between. The CDR3: CASSSSLETQYF. DNA of the CDR3: TGTGCCAGCAGCTCCTCTTTAGAGACCCAGTACTTC.

V is TRBV5-6 and J is TRBJ1-5; a weak D match, TRBD1 (5 bases). Germline CDR1 is SGHDT and CDR2 is YYEEEE. The CDR3 consists of 13 residues. Trimming cost V 1 base and J 4 bases, with 6 bases left between them. The CDR3 DNA reads TGTGCCAGCAGCTTGTACAGGAATCAGCCCCAGCATTTT. It yields the protein CASSLYRNQPQHF.

This sequence joins TRBV4-1 and TRBJ1-1, with 9 positions matching TRBD1. V trimming: 4 bases; J trimming: 3 bases; junction bases outside the gene matches: 3. Germline-derived CDR1 and CDR2 are MGHRA and YSYEKL. The CDR3 has 14 residues. DNA of the CDR3: TGCGCCAGCAGCCTTACAGGGGGCTACACTGAAGCTTTCTTT. Protein: CASSLTGGYTEAFF.

As regards this clone: Different DNA sequences within this sample yield the same CDR3. The chain recombines TRBV18 with TRBJ1-4; D may be TRBD1 (5 bases). Germline lookup yields CDR1 KGHSH and CDR2 LQKENI. The CDR3 spans 14 residues. The ends were cut back, 2 bases at V and 5 bases at J, with 9 bases in the middle. Here the CDR3 DNA reads TGTGCCAGCTCACCAACAGGTATAAATGAAAAACTGTTTTTT. Translated, it gives CASSPTGINEKLFF. The whole variable domain, remainder taken from reference TRBV18 and TRBJ1-4, is NAGVMQNPRHLVRRRGQEARLRCSPMKGHSHVYWYRQLPEEGLKFMVYLQKENIIDESGMPKERFSAEFPKEGPSILRIQQVVRGDSAAYFCASSPTGINEKLFFGSGTQLSVL.

The chain uses TRBV29-1 and TRBJ2-2; D is perhaps TRBD1 (6 bases). Trimming shortened V by 5 bases and J by 5 bases, and 9 bases separated the two germline ends. CDR1 is SQVTM and CDR2 is ANQGSEA in the germline V gene. The CDR3 runs to 12 residues. The CDR3 coding sequence is TGCAGCGTTTACGGACAGACCGGGGAGCTGTTTTTT. It is translated as CSVYGQTGELFF.

This clone was seen a few times. J is TRBJ2-5 and V is TRBV12-3 or TRBV12-4; 8 nucleotides agree with TRBD1. Germline trimming cut 5 bases from V and 5 bases from J; bases unmatched to any gene: 1. This CDR3 region has 12 residues. The CDR3 loop is CASSGQGETQYF. In DNA form, the CDR3 reads TGTGCCAGCAGTGGACAGGGTGAGACCCAGTACTTC.

The chain recombines TRBV10-3 with TRBJ2-1; 14 positions agree with TRBD2. The junction had 11 bases not matched to a gene; V was cut back by 6 bases and J by 7 bases. This CDR3 is built from 17 residues. Germline V gives CDR1 ENHRY, CDR2 SYGVKD. The CDR3, as DNA: TGTGCCATCAGCGCGCTGGGACTAGCGGGGGATTGGAATGAGCAGTTCTTC. Translating gives CAISALGLAGDWNEQFF.

The rearrangement joins TRBV24-1 to TRBJ1-2; 8 nucleotides agree with TRBD1. Per the germline V gene, CDR1 is KGHDR and CDR2 is SFDVKD. The CDR3 totals 15 residues. Trimming took 5 bases from V and 4 from J; bases not matched to a gene: 8. The CDR3 protein is CATSARGQGFYGYTF. DNA for the CDR3: TGTGCCACCAGTGCCCGCGGACAGGGCTTCTATGGCTACACCTTC.